Shown below are 2 T cell receptor beta chains from a single sample sequenced in a study of blood T cell repertoires in COVID-19. Clones were read by immunoSEQ multiplex PCR, and TCRdb kept only the in-frame ones, dropping some. This table holds tens of thousands of clones, over 80% found once. The sequenced material came from peripheral blood. These receptor sequences come from an elderly woman with active COVID-19.

CDR3: CASSHDRVGNTGELFF. CDR3 DNA: TGTGCCAGCTCACACGACAGGGTAGGAAACACCGGGGAGCTGTTTTTT. The V and J genes are TRBV18 and TRBJ2-2; the match to TRBD1 covers 7 bases. The CDR3 is 16 residues long. Germline CDR1 is KGHSH and CDR2 is LQKENI. V shed 4 bases, J shed 2 bases, and the junction held 7 bases outside the gene matches. Supplemented by reference TRBV18 and TRBJ2-2, the full variable domain reads NAGVMQNPRHLVRRRGQEARLRCSPMKGHSHVYWYRQLPEEGLKFMVYLQKENIIDESGMPKERFSAEFPKEGPSILRIQQVVRGDSAAYFCASSHDRVGNTGELFFGEGSRLTVL.

V usage is TRBV24-1 and J usage is TRBJ1-5; 7 nucleotides agree with TRBD1. CDR1 and CDR2 (germline): KGHDR, SFDVKD. V was pared by 4 bases and J by 5 bases, with 10 bases of the junction left unmatched. The CDR3 covers 16 residues. The CDR3 reads CATSDLGQAGYQPQHF. Written as DNA, the CDR3 is TGTGCCACCAGTGACCTTGGACAGGCGGGTTATCAGCCCCAGCATTTT.